This passage covers 2 T cell receptor beta chains from one sample sequenced in a study of T cell changes during pregnancy in multiple sclerosis. Only in-frame clones appear in the TCRdb table, and some are missing; sequencing was by immunoSEQ multiplex PCR. The sample records roughly 64,000 clones, just over 90% being singletons. The material was peripheral blood, obtained in the second trimester of pregnancy. The origin of the receptors is a female donor with multiple sclerosis, enrolled in a pregnancy study.

V is TRBV7-3 and J is TRBJ2-2; D perhaps matches TRBD2 (5 bases). The CDR3 contains 14 residues. Germline V gene data show CDR1 as SGHTA and CDR2 as FQGTGA. V dropped 8 bases and J dropped 1 base, with 11 bases sitting between them. The CDR3 spells CASALGMNTGELFF. CDR3 sequence (DNA): TGTGCCAGCGCACTAGGGATGAACACCGGGGAGCTGTTTTTT.

The gene calls are TRBV5-1 and TRBJ2-3; the match to TRBD2 covers 12 bases. Looked up from germline, CDR1 is SGHRS and CDR2 is YFSETQ. The V gene end was trimmed by 4 bases and the J gene end by 1 base; junction bases not matched to a gene: 10. The CDR3 length is 18 residues. The CDR3 reads CASSVGTSGRTGTDTQYF. As DNA, the CDR3 is TGCGCCAGCAGCGTCGGGACTAGCGGGCGGACCGGCACAGATACGCAGTATTTT. The full variable domain, completed using reference TRBV5-1 and TRBJ2-3, is KAGVTQTPRYLIKTRGQQVTLSCSPISGHRSVSWYQQTPGQGLQFLFEYFSETQRNKGNFPGRFSGRQFSNSRSEMNVSTLELGDSALYLCASSVGTSGRTGTDTQYFGPGTRLTVL.